This T cell receptor (beta chain) was recovered during a study of blood T cells in healthy people across ages. Study conclusions and caveats: No conclusive comparison of naive versus antigen-experienced cells was possible with unsorted PBMCs.

A second PCR of roughly 6 to 12 cycles used a sample-barcoded 5' primer and a J-beta primer mix. Tagging of each cDNA molecule was performed by a template-switch adaptor with 12 random nucleotides. One entry per CDR3 protein, called by TCRdb with MiXCR from the 5' RACE reads. This repertoire shows 1 million to 1.2 million distinct CDR3 sequences, 35% to 40% found once; its top ten account for about an eighth. CDR3 length: 16 amino acids. The V end lost 3 bases, the J end lost 7 bases, and 19 bases lay between the germline ends. CDR1 LGHNA and CDR2 YNFKEQ come from the germline V gene. On this clonotype itself: Antigen: not known.

The V call is TRBV4-2, the J call TRBJ2-1; no clear D gene. The specimen sequenced was blood. This receptor was taken from a man in his late teens or twenties in good health. The CDR3 loop reads CASSQLFGLTPNEQFF. The CDR3 DNA sequence: TGTGCCAGCAGCCAGTTATTCGGTTTAACTCCAAATGAGCAGTTCTTC.